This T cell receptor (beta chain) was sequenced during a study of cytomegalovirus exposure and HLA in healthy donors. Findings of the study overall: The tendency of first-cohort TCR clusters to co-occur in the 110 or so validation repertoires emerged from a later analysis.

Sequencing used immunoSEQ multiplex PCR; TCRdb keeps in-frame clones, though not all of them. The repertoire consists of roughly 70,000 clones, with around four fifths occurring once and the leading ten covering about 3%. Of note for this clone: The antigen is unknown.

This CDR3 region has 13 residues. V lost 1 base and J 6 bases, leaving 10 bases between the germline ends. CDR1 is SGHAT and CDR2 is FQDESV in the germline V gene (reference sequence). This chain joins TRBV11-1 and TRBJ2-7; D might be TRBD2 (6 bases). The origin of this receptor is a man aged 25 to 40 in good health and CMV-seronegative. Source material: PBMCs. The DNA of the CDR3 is TGTGCCAGCAGCTTAGATAGGCGGGGCGAGCAGTACTTC. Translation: CASSLDRRGEQYF.